The TCR beta chain described here comes from a study of T cells after yellow fever vaccination. Study-level information: Any fraction with a low cell number was prepared using SMART-Seq v4 Ultra Low Input.

Synthesis of TCR cDNA relied on 5'RACE template switching, which attached a universal primer site and UMIs. MiXCR, applied by TCRdb to the 5' RACE reads, yields one record per CDR3 protein. The sample has over 300,000 distinct CDR3 sequences, around 6.8% seen once; the top ten hold roughly a sixth. Study-level points and caveats: Compared with primary, the secondary response was weaker and peaked at day 5, not 15. Most clones from primary vaccination were detected again post-booster (approximately 96% CD4, 88% CD8).

Germline V gene sequence: CDR1 SEHNR, CDR2 FQNEAQ (reference sequence). Germline trimming cut 1 base from V and 2 bases from J; bases unmatched to any gene: 1. This CDR3 has 15 amino acids. Of note for this clonotype: The antigen is unknown.

The V call is TRBV7-9, the J call TRBJ2-3; the match to TRBD1 covers 9 bases. This TCR was sampled from a man younger than 35 who received the YFV17D yellow fever vaccine. The source material was PBMCs, sampled about 41 days after the first yellow fever vaccination. The CDR3 protein is CASSLGDRDTDTQYF. The CDR3 DNA reads TGTGCCAGCAGCTTAGGGGACAGGGACACAGATACGCAGTATTTT.